This T cell receptor beta chain was identified in a study of T cells in localized non-small cell lung cancer. Findings and limits, study-wide: Heterogeneity remains possible because sequencing was limited to only one tumor region. In adjacent lung, a median about 50 of the top 100 tumor clones were found. Uninvolved neighboring lung showed the greatest T cell clonality, exceeding tumor.

Produced via immunoSEQ multiplex PCR; TCRdb's table is partial and in-frame only. Of tens of thousands of clones in the sample, around 90% were seen once. Concerning this clone: No antigen is known for it.

The sample consisted of peripheral blood mononuclear cells, taken before any cancer treatment. The origin of this receptor is a male donor aged 60 or over with stage II lung adenocarcinoma.

In DNA, the CDR3 is TGCGCCAGCACGACAGGACCCGCGGGAGATACGCAGTATTTT. This translates into CASTTGPAGDTQYF. The rearrangement uses TRBV5-1 and TRBJ2-3, with D tentatively TRBD1 (6 bases). CDR1 is SGHRS and CDR2 is YFSETQ in the germline V gene. The CDR3 contains 14 residues. V gave up 6 bases and J gave up 5 bases, with 16 bases separating them. The full variable domain, with the rest looked up from reference TRBV5-1 and TRBJ2-3, is KAGVTQTPRYLIKTRGQQVTLSCSPISGHRSVSWYQQTPGQGLQFLFEYFSETQRNKGNFPGRFSGRQFSNSRSEMNVSTLELGDSALYLCASTTGPAGDTQYFGPGTRLTVL.